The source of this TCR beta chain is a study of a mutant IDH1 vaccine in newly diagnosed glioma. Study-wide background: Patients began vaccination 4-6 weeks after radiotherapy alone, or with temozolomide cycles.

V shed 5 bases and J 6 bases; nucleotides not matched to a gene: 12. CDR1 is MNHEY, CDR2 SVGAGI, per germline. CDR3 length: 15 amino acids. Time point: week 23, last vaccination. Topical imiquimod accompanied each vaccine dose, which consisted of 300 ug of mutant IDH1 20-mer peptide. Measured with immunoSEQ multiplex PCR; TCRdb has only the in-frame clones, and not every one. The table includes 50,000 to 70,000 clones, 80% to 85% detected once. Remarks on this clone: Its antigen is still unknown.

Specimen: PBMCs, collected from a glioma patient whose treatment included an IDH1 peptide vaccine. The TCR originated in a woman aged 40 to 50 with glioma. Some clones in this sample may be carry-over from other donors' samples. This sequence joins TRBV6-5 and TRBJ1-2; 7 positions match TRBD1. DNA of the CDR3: TGTGCCAGCAGTACCCACCCGACAGGGTTTGATGGCTACACCTTC. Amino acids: CASSTHPTGFDGYTF.